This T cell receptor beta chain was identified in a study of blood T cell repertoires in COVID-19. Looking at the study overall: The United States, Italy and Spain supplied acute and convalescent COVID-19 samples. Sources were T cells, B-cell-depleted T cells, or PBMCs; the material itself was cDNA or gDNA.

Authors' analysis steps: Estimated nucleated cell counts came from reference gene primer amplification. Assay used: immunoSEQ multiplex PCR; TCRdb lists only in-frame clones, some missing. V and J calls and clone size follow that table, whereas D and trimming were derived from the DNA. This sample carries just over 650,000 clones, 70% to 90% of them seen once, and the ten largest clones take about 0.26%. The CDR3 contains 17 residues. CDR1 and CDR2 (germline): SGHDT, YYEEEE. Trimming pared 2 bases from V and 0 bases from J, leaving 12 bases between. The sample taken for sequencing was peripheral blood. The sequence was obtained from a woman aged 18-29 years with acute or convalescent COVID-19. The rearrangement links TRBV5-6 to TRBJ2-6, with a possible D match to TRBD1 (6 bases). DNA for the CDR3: TGTGCCAGCAGCTTTTGGACAGTTAGCTCTGGGGCCAACGTCCTGACTTTC. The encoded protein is CASSFWTVSSGANVLTF.